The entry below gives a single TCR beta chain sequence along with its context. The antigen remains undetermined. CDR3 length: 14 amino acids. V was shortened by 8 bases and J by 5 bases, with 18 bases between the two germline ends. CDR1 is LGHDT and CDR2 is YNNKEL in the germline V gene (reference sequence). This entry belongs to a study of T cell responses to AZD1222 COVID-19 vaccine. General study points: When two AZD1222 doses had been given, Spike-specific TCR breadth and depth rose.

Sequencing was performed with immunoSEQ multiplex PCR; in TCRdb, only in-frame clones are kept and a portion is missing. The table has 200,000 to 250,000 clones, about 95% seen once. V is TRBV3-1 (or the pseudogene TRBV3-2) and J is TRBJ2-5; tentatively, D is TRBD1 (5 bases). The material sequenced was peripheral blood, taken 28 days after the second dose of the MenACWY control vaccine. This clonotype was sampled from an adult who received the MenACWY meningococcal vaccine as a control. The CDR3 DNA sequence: TGTGCCAGCTGTCCCTGGGGCCTCAGGGAGACCCAGTACTTC. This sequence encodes CASCPWGLRETQYF.